This T cell receptor (beta chain) is drawn from a study of T cells after posttransplantation cyclophosphamide. Overall study findings and caveats: Later blood repertoires were often dominated by clones from the donor CD8+ memory compartment. Recipient CMV seropositivity and CMV reactivation strongly tracked TRB clonality.

This CDR3 is built from 17 residues. Germline V lookup: CDR1 MNHEY, CDR2 SMNVEV (reference sequence). V shed 10 bases and J 6 bases; nucleotides not matched to a gene: 21. This clone was detected only a few times. Its specificity is unknown. This related bone marrow graft donor gave peripheral blood on the day of marrow donation. Assay used: immunoSEQ multiplex PCR; TCRdb lists only in-frame clones, some missing. The sample presents roughly 35,000 clones, none singletons. This receptor was taken from a girl aged 10-17 years in good health, CMV-negative, and a related stem cell transplant donor. The material sequenced was PBMCs. The chain links TRBV27 to TRBJ2-1, with 7 bases that match TRBD2. The CDR3 spells CATAGSDRTSLSNEQFF. The CDR3 DNA reads as TGTGCCACCGCAGGATCGGATAGGACTAGTCTCTCCAATGAGCAGTTCTTC.